The 10 T cell receptor beta chains given below trace back to one sample, sequenced in a study of blood T cell repertoires in COVID-19. Produced via immunoSEQ multiplex PCR; TCRdb's table is partial and in-frame only. The sample consists of 75,000 to 90,000 clones, about 89% of them appearing once. The sequenced sample was peripheral blood. Source of these receptors: a man aged 50-59 years with active or convalescent COVID-19.

In its sample, this clone was seen once. The rearrangement links TRBV28 to TRBJ2-2; D not resolved. CDR3 length: 15 amino acids. Per the germline V gene, CDR1 is MDHEN and CDR2 is SYDVKM. Trimming cost V 5 bases and J 1 base, with 11 bases left between them. The CDR3 nucleotides read TGTGCCAGCAGTCTCCCCTCCTGGAACACCGGGGAGCTGTTTTTT. Translation: CASSLPSWNTGELFF.

The chain is built from TRBV6-5 and TRBJ2-3; D remains unclear. CDR1 and CDR2 from the germline V gene are MNHEY and SVGAGI. This CDR3 is built from 11 residues. V was trimmed by 9 bases and J by 5 bases, leaving 9 bases between them. CDR3 DNA: TGTGCCAGTCGTTCCGGAGATACGCAGTATTTT. It translates to CASRSGDTQYF.

This clone was seen a handful of times. Other DNA sequences in this sample translate to the same CDR3. The chain uses TRBV24-1 and TRBJ1-5; D ambiguous. CDR1 is KGHDR, CDR2 SFDVKD, per germline. The CDR3 consists of 14 residues. V lost 7 bases and J lost 7, with 16 bases in between. The CDR3 loop reads CATSDGGLGQPQHF. The CDR3 DNA is TGTGCCACCAGCGACGGAGGGCTCGGGCAGCCCCAGCATTTT.

This chain uses TRBV24-1 with TRBJ1-2, with TRBD1 matching 8 bases. Germline V gene data show CDR1 as KGHDR and CDR2 as SFDVKD. V shed 2 bases, J shed 3 bases, and the junction held 4 bases outside the gene matches. This CDR3 contains 15 residues. The CDR3 here is CATSDSTGEYYGYTF. The DNA for the CDR3 is TGTGCCACCAGTGATTCGACAGGGGAGTACTATGGCTACACCTTC.

This clone was detected only a few times. Other DNA sequences in this sample translate to the same CDR3. The chain recombines TRBV28 with TRBJ1-5; the match to TRBD1 covers 11 bases. V was clipped by 4 bases and J by 2 bases; unmatched bases: 1. Germline V gene sequence: CDR1 MDHEN, CDR2 SYDVKM. This CDR3 contains 15 residues. The CDR3 protein is CASSSGQGGNQPQHF. DNA of the CDR3: TGTGCCAGCAGTTCGGGACAGGGGGGCAATCAGCCCCAGCATTTT.

J is TRBJ1-5 and V is TRBV10-2, with 10 bases lining up with TRBD1. Trimming at V came to 3 bases and at J to 9 bases, leaving 8 bases not matched to a gene. Germline V lookup: CDR1 WSHSY, CDR2 SAAADI. The CDR3 loop spans 15 amino acids. CDR3 protein: CASSDSGTGVRPQHF. The CDR3 DNA reads as TGCGCCAGCAGTGACAGTGGGACAGGGGTTCGGCCCCAGCATTTT.

The chain recombines TRBV21-1 with TRBJ1-3; TRBD1 is the table's D call, not checked against the DNA. TRBV21-1 is recorded as a pseudogene. The CDR3 totals 14 residues. The DNA for the CDR3 is TGTGCCAGCGGAGGACAGTTAACTGGAAACACCATATATTTT. It encodes CASGGQLTGNTIYF.

This clone was detected only a few times. The chain carries TRBV5-1 and TRBJ2-7; the D is unclear. Germline V lookup: CDR1 SGHRS, CDR2 YFSETQ. Trimming stripped 1 base from V and 4 bases from J, with 12 bases between. The CDR3 is 14 residues long. CDR3 sequence: CASSLISSSYEQYV. The CDR3 nucleotides read TGCGCCAGCAGCTTGATTAGCAGCTCTTACGAGCAGTACGTC.

The gene calls are TRBV11-2 and TRBJ2-3; TRBD2 is a possible D gene (6 bases). Trimming took 1 base from V and 1 from J, leaving 9 bases between them. The germline V gene encodes CDR1 SGHAT and CDR2 FQNNGV. CDR3 length: 15 amino acids. CDR3 region: CASSLVASGTDTQYF. The DNA of the CDR3 is TGTGCCAGCAGCTTAGTGGCTAGCGGCACAGATACGCAGTATTTT.

This clone rates as medium-sized. The J gene is TRBJ1-5, the V gene TRBV20-1; D remains ambiguous. The germline V gene encodes CDR1 DFQATT and CDR2 SNEGSKA (reference sequence). V was trimmed by 3 bases and J by 0 bases, leaving 9 bases between them. The CDR3 runs to 14 residues. The CDR3 DNA is TGCAGTGCTAGTCAAACAGATAGCAATCAGCCCCAGCATTTT. It specifies CSASQTDSNQPQHF.